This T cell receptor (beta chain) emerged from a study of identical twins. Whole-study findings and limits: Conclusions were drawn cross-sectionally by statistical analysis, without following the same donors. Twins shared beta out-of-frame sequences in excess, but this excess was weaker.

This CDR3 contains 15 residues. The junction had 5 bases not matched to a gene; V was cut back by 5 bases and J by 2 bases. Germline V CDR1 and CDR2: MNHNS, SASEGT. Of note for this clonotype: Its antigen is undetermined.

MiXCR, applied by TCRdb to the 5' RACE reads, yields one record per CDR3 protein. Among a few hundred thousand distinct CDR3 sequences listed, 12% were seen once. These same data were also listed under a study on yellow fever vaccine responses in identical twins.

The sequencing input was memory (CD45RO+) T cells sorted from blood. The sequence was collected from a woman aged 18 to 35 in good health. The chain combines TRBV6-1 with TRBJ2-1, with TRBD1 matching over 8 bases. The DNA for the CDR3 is TGTGCCAGCAGTATTGACAGGGGTGCCTACAATGAGCAGTTCTTC. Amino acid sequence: CASSIDRGAYNEQFF.